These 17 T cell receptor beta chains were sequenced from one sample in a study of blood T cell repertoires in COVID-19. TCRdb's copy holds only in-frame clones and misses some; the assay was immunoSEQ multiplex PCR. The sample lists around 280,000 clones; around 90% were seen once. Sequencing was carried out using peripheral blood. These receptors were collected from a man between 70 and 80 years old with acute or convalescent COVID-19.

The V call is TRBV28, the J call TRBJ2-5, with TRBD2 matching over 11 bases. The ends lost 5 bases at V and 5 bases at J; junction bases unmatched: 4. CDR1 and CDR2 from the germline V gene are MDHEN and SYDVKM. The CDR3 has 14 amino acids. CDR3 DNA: TGTGCCAGCAGTGTACTAGCGGGGGTGGAGACCCAGTACTTC. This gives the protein CASSVLAGVETQYF.

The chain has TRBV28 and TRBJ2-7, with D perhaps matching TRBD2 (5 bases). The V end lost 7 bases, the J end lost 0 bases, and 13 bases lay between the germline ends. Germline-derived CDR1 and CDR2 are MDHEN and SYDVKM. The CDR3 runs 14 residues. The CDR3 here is CASTGGLYSYEQYF. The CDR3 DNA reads TGTGCCAGCACTGGCGGACTTTACTCCTACGAGCAGTACTTC.

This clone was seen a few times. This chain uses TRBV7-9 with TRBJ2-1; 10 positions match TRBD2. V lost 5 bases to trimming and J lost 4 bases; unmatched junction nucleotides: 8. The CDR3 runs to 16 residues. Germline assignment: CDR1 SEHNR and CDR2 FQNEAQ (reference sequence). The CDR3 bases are TGTGCCAGCAGCGCCTCCGGTAGCGGGGGGTACAATGAGCAGTTCTTC. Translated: CASSASGSGGYNEQFF. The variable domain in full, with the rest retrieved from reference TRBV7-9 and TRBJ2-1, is DTGVSQNPRHKITKRGQNVTFRCDPISEHNRLYWYRQTLGQGPEFLTYFQNEAQLEKSRLLSDRFSAERPKGSFSTLEIQRTEQGDSAMYLCASSASGSGGYNEQFFGPGTRLTVL.

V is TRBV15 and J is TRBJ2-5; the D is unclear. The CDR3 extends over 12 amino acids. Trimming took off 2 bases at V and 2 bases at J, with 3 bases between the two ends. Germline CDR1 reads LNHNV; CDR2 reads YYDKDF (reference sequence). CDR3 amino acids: CATSRLQETQYF. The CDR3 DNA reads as TGTGCCACCAGCAGACTGCAAGAGACCCAGTACTTC. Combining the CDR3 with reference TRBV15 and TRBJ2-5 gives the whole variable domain DAMVIQNPRYQVTQFGKPVTLSCSQTLNHNVMYWYQQKSSQAPKLLFHYYDKDFNNEADTPDNFQSRRPNTSFCFLDIRSPGLGDTAMYLCATSRLQETQYFGPGTRLLVL.

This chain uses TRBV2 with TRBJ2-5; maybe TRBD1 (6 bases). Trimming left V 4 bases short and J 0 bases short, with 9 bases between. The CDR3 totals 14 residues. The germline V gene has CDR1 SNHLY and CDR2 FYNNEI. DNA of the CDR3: TGTGCCAGCAGTGGAGGGGGAAACCAAGAGACCCAGTACTTC. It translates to CASSGGGNQETQYF.

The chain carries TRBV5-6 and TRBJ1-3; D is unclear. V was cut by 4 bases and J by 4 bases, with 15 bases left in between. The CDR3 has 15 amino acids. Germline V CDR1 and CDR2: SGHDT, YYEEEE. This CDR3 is CASSPLSSGGNTIYF. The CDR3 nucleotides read TGTGCCAGCAGCCCCCTATCCTCGGGAGGAAACACCATATATTTT.

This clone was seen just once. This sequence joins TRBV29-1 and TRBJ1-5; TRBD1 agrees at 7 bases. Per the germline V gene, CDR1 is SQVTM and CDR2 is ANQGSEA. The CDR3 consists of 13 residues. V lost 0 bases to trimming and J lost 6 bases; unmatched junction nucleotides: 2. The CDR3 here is CSVEEGGGQPQHF. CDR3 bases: TGCAGCGTTGAAGAAGGGGGCGGTCAGCCCCAGCATTTT.

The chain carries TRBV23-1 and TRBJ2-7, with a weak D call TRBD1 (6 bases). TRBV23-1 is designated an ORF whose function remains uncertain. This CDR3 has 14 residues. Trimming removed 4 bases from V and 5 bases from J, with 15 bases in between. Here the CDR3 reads CASSPETGIHEQYF. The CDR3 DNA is TGCGCCAGCAGTCCAGAAACAGGGATCCACGAGCAGTACTTC.

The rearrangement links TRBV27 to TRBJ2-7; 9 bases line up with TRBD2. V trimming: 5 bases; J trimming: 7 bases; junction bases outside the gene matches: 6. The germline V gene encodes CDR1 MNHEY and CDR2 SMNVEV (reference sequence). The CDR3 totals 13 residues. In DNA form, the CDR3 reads TGTGCCAGCAGTCTAGCGGGACATTTTGAGCAGTACTTC. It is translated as CASSLAGHFEQYF.

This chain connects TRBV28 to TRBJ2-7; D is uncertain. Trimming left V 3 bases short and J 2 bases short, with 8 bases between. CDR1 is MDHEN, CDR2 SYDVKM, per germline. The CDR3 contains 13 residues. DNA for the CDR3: TGTGCCAGCAGTTTGGGCAAAACCTACGAGCAGTACTTC. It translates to CASSLGKTYEQYF. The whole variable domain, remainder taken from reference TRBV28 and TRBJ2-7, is DVKVTQSSRYLVKRTGEKVFLECVQDMDHENMFWYRQDPGLGLRLIYFSYDVKMKEKGDIPEGYSVSREKKERFSLILESASTNQTSMYLCASSLGKTYEQYFGPGTRLTVT.

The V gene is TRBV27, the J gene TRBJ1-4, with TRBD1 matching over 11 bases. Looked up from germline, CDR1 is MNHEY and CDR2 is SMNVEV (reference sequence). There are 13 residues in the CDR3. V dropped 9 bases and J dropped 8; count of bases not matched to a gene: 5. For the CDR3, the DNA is TGTGCCAGTAGGACAGGGGGCGCAGAAAAACTGTTTTTT. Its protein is CASRTGGAEKLFF. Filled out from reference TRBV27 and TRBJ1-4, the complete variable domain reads EAQVTQNPRYLITVTGKKLTVTCSQNMNHEYMSWYRQDPGLGLRQIYYSMNVEVTDKGDVPEGYKVSRKEKRNFPLILESPSPNQTSLYFCASRTGGAEKLFFGSGTQLSVL.

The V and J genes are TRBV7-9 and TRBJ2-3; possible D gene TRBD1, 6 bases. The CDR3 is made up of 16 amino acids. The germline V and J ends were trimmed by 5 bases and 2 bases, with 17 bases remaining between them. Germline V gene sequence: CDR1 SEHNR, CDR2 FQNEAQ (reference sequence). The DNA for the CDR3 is TGTGCCAGCAGCCGTACAGGGACCACCACCACAGATACGCAGTATTTT. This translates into CASSRTGTTTTDTQYF.

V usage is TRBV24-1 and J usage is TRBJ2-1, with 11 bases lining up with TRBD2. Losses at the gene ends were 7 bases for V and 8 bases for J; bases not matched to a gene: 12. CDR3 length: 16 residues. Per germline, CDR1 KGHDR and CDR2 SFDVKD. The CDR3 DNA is TGTGCCACCAGCAAGACTAGCGGGAATGGTAACGATGAGCAGTTCTTC. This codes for CATSKTSGNGNDEQFF.

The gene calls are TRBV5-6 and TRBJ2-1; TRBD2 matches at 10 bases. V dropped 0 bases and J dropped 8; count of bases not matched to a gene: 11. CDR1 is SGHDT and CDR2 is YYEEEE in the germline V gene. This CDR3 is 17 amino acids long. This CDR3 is CASSLGAGGQGIYEQFF. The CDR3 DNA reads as TGTGCCAGCAGCTTGGGAGCGGGAGGGCAAGGGATCTATGAGCAGTTCTTC.

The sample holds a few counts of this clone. CDR3 DNA sequence: TGTGCCAGCAGCTACCTTGGGCAGGGTAGGATCAACTATGGCTACACCTTC. Encoded protein: CASSYLGQGRINYGYTF. V usage is TRBV7-2 and J usage is TRBJ1-2; perhaps TRBD1 as D (5 bases). The CDR3 covers 17 residues. Germline-derived CDR1 and CDR2 are SGHTA and FQGNSA. Trimming left V 4 bases short and J 2 bases short, with 20 bases between.

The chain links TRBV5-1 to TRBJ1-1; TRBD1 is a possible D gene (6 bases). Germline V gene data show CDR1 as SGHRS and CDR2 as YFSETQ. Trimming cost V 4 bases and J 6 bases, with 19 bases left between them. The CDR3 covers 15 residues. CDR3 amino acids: CASSPRSSGQSEAFF. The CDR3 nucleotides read TGCGCCAGCAGCCCCCGGAGCTCGGGACAATCTGAAGCTTTCTTT. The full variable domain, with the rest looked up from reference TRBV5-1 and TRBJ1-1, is KAGVTQTPRYLIKTRGQQVTLSCSPISGHRSVSWYQQTPGQGLQFLFEYFSETQRNKGNFPGRFSGRQFSNSRSEMNVSTLELGDSALYLCASSPRSSGQSEAFFGQGTRLTVV.

In DNA form, the CDR3 reads TGTGCCACCAGTCCTCGGAGGGAACCTAAGCGGCATTTT. Translation gives CATSPRREPKRHF. This chain links TRBV15 with TRBJ1-5, with D unclear. The CDR3 runs 13 residues. The germline V gene has CDR1 LNHNV and CDR2 YYDKDF (reference sequence). Trimming shortened V by 6 bases and J by 15 bases, and 21 bases separated the two germline ends.